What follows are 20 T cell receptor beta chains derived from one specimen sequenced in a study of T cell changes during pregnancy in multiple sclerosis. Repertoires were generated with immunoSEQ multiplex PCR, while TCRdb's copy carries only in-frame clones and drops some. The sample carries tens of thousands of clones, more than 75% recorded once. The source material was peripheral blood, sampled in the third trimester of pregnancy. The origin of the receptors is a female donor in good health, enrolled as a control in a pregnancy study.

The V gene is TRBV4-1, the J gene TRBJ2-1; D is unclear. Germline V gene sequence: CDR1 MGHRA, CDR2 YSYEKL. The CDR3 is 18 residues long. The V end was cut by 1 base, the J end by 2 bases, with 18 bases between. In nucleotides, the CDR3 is TGCGCCAGCAGCCAAGTCGACATGGGCACGACCACCTACAATGAGCAGTTCTTC. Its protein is CASSQVDMGTTTYNEQFF.

The CDR3, as DNA: TGTGCCAGCAGCGTTGGACAGACCTACTATGGCTACACCTTC. Protein product: CASSVGQTYYGYTF. The V call is TRBV11-2, the J call TRBJ1-2; the D gene is possibly TRBD1 (6 bases). The CDR3 spans 14 residues. The V gene lost 5 bases and the J gene lost 3 bases, with 13 bases spanning the gap. Per the germline V gene, CDR1 is SGHAT and CDR2 is FQNNGV. The full variable domain, with the rest looked up from reference TRBV11-2 and TRBJ1-2, is EAGVAQSPRYKIIEKRQSVAFWCNPISGHATLYWYQQILGQGPKLLIQFQNNGVVDDSQLPKDRFSAERLKGVDSTLKIQPAKLEDSAVYLCASSVGQTYYGYTFGSGTRLTVV.

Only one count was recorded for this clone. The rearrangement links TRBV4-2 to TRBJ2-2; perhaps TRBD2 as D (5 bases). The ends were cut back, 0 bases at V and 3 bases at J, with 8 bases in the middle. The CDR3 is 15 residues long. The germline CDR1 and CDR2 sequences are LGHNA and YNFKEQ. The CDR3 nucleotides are TGTGCCAGCAGCCAAGAACTGGGAGACACCGGGGAGCTGTTTTTT. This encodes CASSQELGDTGELFF.

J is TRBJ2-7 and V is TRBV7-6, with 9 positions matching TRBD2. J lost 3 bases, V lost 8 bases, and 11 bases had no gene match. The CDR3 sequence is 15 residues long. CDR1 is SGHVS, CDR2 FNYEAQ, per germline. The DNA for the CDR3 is TGTGCCAGCGGGCGGGAGGGGGCGGCCAGCTACGAGCAGTACTTC. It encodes CASGREGAASYEQYF.

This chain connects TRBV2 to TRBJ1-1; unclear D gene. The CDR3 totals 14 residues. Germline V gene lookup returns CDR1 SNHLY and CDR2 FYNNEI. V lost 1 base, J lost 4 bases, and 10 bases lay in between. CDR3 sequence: CASSEGRLSTEAFF. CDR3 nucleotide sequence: TGTGCCAGCAGTGAAGGCCGACTGAGCACTGAAGCTTTCTTT.

CDR3 coding DNA: TGTGCCAGCAGTCGAGGGACTGAAGCTTTCTTT. Its protein is CASSRGTEAFF. The J gene is TRBJ1-1, the V gene TRBV5-4; D unclear. The CDR3 is 11 residues long. The germline gives CDR1 SGHNT, CDR2 YYREEE (reference sequence). Trimming cost V 5 bases and J 5 bases, with 7 bases left between them.

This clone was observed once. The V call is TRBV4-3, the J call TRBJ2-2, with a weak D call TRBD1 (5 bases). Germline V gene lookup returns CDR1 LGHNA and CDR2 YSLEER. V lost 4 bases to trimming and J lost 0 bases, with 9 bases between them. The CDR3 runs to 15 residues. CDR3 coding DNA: TGCGCCAGCAGCCTGGACACCACGAACACCGGGGAGCTGTTTTTT. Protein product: CASSLDTTNTGELFF.

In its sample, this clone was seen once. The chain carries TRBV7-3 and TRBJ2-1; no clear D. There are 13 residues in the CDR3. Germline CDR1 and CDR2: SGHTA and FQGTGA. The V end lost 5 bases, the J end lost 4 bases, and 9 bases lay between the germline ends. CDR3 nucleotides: TGTGCCAGCAGCCCGTCCCGTTACAATGAGCAGTTCTTC. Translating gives CASSPSRYNEQFF.

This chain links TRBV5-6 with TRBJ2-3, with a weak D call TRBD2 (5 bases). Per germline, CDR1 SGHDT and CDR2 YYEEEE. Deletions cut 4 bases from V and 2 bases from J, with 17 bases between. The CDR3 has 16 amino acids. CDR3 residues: CASSGGRIGFTDTQYF. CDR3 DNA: TGTGCCAGCAGCGGCGGGCGGATCGGATTCACAGATACGCAGTATTTT.

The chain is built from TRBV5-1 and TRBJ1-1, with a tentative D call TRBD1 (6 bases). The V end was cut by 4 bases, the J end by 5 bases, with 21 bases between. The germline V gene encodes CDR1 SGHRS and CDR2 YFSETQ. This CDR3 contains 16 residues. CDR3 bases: TGCGCCAGCAGCCTGGCGGGACAACAACTGAGAACTGAAGCTTTCTTT. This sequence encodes CASSLAGQQLRTEAFF.

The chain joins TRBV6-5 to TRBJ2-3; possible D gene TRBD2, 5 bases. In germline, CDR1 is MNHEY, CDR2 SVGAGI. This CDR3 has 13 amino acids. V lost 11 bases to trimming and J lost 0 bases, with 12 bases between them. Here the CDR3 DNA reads TGTGCCTGCCGACGGGGAAGCACAGATACGCAGTATTTT. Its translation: CACRRGSTDTQYF.

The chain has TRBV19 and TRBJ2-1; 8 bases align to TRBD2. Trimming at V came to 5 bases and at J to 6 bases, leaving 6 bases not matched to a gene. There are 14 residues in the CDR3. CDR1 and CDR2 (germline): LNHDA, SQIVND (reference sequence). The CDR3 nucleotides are TGTGCCAGTAGTGCGATTAGCGGGACCAATGAGCAGTTCTTC. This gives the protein CASSAISGTNEQFF.

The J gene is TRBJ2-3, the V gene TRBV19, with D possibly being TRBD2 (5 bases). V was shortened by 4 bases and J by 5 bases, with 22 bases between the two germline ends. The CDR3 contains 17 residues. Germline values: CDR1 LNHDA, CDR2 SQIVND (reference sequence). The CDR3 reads CASSTLPGSSSGDTQYF. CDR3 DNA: TGTGCCAGTAGTACCCTCCCGGGGTCAAGCAGTGGAGATACGCAGTATTTT.

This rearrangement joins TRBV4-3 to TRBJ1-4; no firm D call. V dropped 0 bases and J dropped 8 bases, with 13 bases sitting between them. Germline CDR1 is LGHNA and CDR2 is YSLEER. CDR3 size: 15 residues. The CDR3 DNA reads TGCGCCAGCAGCCAAGATCGAGCAGGTCTGGAAAAACTGTTTTTT. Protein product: CASSQDRAGLEKLFF.

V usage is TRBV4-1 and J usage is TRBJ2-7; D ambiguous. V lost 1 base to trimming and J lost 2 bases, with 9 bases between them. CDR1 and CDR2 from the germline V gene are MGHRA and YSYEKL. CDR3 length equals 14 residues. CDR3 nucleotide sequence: TGCGCCAGCAGCCAAGGTCTAACTACCTACGAGCAGTACTTC. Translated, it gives CASSQGLTTYEQYF.

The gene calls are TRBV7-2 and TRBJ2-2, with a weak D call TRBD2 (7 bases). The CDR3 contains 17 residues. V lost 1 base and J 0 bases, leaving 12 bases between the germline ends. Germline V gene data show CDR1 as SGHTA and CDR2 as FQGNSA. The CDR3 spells CASSLVGGGPNTGELFF. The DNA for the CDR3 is TGTGCCAGCAGCTTAGTCGGCGGGGGCCCGAACACCGGGGAGCTGTTTTTT.

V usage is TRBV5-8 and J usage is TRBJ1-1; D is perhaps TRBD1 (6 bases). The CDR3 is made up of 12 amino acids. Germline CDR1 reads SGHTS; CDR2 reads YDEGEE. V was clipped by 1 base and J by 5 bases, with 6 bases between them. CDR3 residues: CASSLTGTEAFF. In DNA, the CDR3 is TGTGCCAGCAGCTTGACAGGGACTGAAGCTTTCTTT.

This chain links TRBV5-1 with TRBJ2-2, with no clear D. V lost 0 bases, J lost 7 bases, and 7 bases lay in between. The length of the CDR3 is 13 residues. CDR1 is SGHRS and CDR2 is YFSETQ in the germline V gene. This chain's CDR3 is CASSLDLGGELFF. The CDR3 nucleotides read TGCGCCAGCAGCTTGGACCTCGGCGGGGAGCTGTTTTTT. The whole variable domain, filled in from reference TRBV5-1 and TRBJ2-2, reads KAGVTQTPRYLIKTRGQQVTLSCSPISGHRSVSWYQQTPGQGLQFLFEYFSETQRNKGNFPGRFSGRQFSNSRSEMNVSTLELGDSALYLCASSLDLGGELFFGEGSRLTVL.

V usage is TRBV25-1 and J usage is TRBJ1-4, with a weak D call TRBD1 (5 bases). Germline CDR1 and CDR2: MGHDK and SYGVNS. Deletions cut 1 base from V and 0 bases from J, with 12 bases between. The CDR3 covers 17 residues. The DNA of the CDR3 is TGTGCCAGCAGTGAATTAAGCGGGGGACCAACTAATGAAAAACTGTTTTTT. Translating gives CASSELSGGPTNEKLFF.

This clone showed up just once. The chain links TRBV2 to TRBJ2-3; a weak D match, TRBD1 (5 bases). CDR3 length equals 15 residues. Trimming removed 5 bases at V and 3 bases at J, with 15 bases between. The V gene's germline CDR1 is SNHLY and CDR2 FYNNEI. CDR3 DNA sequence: TGTGCCAGCAGTACCCAACAGACAGATACAGATACGCAGTATTTT. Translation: CASSTQQTDTDTQYF.